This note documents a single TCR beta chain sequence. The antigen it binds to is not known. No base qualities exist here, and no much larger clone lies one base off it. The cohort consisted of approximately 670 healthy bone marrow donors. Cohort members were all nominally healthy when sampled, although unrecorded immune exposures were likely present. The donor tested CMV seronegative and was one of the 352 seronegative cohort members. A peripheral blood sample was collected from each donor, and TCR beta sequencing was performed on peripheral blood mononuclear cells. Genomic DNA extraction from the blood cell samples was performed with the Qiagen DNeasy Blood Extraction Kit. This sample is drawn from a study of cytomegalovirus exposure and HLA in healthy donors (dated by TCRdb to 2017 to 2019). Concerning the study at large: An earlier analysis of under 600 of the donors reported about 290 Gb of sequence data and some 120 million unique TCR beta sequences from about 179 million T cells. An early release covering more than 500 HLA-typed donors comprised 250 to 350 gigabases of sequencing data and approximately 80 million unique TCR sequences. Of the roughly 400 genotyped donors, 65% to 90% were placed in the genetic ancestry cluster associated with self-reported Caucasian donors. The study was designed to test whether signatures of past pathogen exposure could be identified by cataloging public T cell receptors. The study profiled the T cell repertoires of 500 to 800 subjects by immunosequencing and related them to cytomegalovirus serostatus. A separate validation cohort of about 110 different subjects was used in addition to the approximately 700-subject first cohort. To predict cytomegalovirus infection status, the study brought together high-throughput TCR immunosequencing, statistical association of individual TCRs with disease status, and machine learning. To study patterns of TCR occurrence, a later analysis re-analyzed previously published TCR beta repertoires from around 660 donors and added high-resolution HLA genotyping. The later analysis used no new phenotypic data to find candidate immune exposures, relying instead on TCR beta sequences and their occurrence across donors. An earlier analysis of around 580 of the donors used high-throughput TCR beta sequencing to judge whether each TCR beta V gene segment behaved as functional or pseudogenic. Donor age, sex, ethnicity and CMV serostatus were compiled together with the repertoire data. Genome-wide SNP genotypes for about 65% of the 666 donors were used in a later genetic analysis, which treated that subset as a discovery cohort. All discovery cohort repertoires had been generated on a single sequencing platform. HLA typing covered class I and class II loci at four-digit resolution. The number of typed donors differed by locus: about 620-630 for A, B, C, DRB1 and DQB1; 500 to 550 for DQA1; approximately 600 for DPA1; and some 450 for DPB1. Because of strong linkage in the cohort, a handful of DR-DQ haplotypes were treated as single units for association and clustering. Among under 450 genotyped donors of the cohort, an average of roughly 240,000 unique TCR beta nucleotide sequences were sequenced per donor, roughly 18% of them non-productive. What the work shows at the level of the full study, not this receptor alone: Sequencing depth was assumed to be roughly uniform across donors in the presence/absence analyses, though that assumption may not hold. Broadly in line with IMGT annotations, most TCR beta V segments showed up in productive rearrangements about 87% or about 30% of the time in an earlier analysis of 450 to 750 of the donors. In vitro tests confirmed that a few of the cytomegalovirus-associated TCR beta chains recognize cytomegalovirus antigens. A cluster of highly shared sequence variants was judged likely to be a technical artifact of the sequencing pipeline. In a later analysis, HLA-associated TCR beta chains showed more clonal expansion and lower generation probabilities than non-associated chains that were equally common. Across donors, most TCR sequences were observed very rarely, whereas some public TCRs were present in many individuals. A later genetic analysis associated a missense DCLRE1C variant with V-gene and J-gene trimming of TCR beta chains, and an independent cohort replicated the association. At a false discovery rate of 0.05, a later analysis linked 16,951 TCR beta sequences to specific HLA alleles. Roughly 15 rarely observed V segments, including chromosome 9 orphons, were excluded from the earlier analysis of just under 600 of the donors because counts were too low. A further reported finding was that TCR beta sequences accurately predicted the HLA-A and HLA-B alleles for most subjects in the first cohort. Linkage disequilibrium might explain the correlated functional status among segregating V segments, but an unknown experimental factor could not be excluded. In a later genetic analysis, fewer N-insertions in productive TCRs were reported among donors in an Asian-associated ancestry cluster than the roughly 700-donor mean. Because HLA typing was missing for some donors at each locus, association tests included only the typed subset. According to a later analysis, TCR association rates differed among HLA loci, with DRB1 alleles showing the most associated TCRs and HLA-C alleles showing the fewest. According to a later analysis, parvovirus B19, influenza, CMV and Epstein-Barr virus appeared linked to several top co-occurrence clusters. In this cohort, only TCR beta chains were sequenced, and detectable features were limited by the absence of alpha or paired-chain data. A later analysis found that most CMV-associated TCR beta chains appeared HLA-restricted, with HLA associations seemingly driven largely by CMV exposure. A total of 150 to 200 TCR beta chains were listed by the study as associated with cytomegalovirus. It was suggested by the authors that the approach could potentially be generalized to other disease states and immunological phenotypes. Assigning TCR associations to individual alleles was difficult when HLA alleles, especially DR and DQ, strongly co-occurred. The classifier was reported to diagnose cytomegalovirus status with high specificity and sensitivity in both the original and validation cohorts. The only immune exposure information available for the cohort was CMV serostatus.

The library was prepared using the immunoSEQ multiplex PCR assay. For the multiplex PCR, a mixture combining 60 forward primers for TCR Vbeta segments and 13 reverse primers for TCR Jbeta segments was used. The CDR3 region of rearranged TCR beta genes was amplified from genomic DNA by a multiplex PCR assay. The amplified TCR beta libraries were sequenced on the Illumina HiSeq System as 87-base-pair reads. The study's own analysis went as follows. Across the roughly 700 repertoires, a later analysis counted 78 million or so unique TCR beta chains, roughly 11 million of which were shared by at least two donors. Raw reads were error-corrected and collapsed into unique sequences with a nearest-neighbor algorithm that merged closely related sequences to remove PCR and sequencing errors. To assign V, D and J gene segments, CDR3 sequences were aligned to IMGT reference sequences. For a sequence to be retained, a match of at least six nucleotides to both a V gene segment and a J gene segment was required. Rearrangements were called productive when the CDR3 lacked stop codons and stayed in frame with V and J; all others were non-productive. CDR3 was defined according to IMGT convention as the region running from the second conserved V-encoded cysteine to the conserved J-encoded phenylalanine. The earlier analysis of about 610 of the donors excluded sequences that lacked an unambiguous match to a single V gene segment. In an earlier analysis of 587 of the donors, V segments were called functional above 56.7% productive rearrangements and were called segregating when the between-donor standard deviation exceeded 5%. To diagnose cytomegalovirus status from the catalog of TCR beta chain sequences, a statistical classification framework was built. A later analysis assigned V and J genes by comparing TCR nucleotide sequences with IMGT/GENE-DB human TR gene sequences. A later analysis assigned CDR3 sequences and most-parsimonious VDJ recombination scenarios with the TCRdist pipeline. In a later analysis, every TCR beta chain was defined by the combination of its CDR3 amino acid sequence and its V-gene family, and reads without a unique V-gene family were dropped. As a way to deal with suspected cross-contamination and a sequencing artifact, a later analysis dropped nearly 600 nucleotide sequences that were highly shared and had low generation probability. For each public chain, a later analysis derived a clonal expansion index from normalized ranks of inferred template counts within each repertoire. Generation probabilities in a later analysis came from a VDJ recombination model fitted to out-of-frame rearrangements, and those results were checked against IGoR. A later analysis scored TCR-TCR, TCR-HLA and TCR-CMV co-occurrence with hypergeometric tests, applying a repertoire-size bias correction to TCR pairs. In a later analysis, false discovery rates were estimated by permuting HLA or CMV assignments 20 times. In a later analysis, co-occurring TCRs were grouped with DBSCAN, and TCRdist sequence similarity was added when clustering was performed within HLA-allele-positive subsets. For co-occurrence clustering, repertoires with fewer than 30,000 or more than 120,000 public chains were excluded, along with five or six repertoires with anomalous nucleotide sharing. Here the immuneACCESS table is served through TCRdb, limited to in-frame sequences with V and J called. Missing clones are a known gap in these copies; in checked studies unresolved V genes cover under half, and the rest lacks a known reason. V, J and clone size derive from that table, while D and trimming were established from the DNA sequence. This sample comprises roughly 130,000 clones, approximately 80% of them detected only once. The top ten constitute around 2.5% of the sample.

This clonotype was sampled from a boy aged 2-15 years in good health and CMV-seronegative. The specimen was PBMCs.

The DNA sequence reads TGTGCCAGCAGTGAGGGCAGGGGGCTTGGTCAGCCCCAGCATTTT. Its coded protein is CASSEGRGLGQPQHF. The chain links TRBV6-1 with TRBJ1-5; 8 junctional bases match TRBD1. The germline V gene specifies MNHNS as CDR1 and SASEGT as CDR2. The CDR3, cysteine through phenylalanine, is 15 amino acids long. Kept here is only the CDR3 DNA, which spans 45 bases and is read in frame from base 1. From V the trimming removes 3 bases and from J it removes 6 bases, while the gene matches leave 7 bases of the junction unaccounted for.